This entry lists 10 T cell receptor beta chains sequenced from one sample in a study of CD4+ T cells in melanoma. Method: immunoSEQ multiplex PCR; TCRdb's copy keeps in-frame clones and lacks some. The sample contains about 50,000 clones, 89% of which appear only once. Material: peripheral blood. The source is a human donor with melanoma.

This chain connects TRBV7-9 to TRBJ1-2, with D maybe TRBD1 (5 bases). V shed 7 bases and J shed 5 bases, with 17 bases lying between them. The CDR3 sequence is 14 residues long. The germline V gene encodes CDR1 SEHNR and CDR2 FQNEAQ (reference sequence). DNA of the CDR3: TGTGCCAGCACCCTAGGGGTCTCGGGATATGGCTACACCTTC. Protein product: CASTLGVSGYGYTF.

This chain joins TRBV29-1 and TRBJ1-3; no clear D. V was pared by 3 bases and J by 4 bases, with 10 bases between. Germline CDR1 and CDR2: SQVTM and ANQGSEA. This CDR3 is built from 13 residues. CDR3 loop: CSVDEVEGNTIYF. The CDR3 DNA is TGCAGCGTTGATGAGGTTGAGGGAAACACCATATATTTT.

V and J are TRBV7-9 and TRBJ1-6; weak D call: TRBD1 (5 bases). Germline assignment: CDR1 SEHNR and CDR2 FQNEAQ (reference sequence). Trimming took off 0 bases at V and 6 bases at J, with 15 bases between the two ends. This CDR3 spans 17 amino acids. CDR3 bases: TGTGCCAGCAGCTTAGCTCCAGGGATCGCCTCTAATTCACCCCTCCACTTT. Protein product: CASSLAPGIASNSPLHF.

CDR3 residues: CASRTGGDTQYF. Here the CDR3 DNA reads TGTGCCAGCAGGACTGGGGGAGATACGCAGTATTTT. The gene calls are TRBV6-5 and TRBJ2-3; perhaps D is TRBD1 or TRBD2 (5 bases each). Germline-derived CDR1 and CDR2 are MNHEY and SVGAGI. The CDR3 has 12 residues. Trimming took off 6 bases at V and 5 bases at J, with 9 bases between the two ends.

The chain is built from TRBV7-6 and TRBJ2-2; either TRBD1 or TRBD2 may fit D (5 bases each). Trimming left V 3 bases short and J 3 bases short, with 11 bases between. Germline-derived CDR1 and CDR2 are SGHVS and FNYEAQ. The CDR3 loop spans 15 amino acids. CDR3 bases: TGTGCCAGCAGCTTTCGGGGCGGCGACACCGGGGAGCTGTTTTTT. Protein: CASSFRGGDTGELFF.

J is TRBJ2-2 and V is TRBV19, with D perhaps matching TRBD1 (5 bases). Trimming cost V 6 bases and J 6 bases, with 11 bases left between them. There are 13 residues in the CDR3. The germline gives CDR1 LNHDA, CDR2 SQIVND (reference sequence). The CDR3 loop reads CASRPRASGELFF. The DNA of the CDR3 is TGTGCCAGTAGACCCAGGGCCTCCGGGGAGCTGTTTTTT.

This CDR3 is CASSAGTGTYEQYF. The CDR3 DNA follows: TGTGCCAGCAGTGCCGGGACAGGGACCTACGAGCAGTACTTC. The chain recombines TRBV2 with TRBJ2-7, with 9 bases lining up with TRBD1. CDR1 SNHLY and CDR2 FYNNEI come from the germline V gene. V gave up 4 bases and J gave up 2 bases; unmatched junction bases: 3. CDR3 size: 14 residues.

V usage is TRBV30 and J usage is TRBJ2-1, with 10 nucleotides matching TRBD2. Trimming removed 4 bases from V and 8 bases from J; junction bases left unmatched: 11. In germline, CDR1 is GTSNPN, CDR2 SVGIG (reference sequence). The CDR3 totals 15 residues. The CDR3 DNA sequence: TGTGCCTGGAAGATGAGCGGGGGGGCATTCGATGAGCAGTTCTTC. This codes for CAWKMSGGAFDEQFF.

The DNA for the CDR3 is TGTGCCAGCAGCGCCCAGGGGGCGCATAACTATGGCTACACCTTC. This codes for CASSAQGAHNYGYTF. This sequence joins TRBV13 and TRBJ1-2; 8 bases align to TRBD1. Germline values: CDR1 PRHDT, CDR2 FYEKMQ (reference sequence). This CDR3 is built from 15 residues. The junction had 6 bases not matched to a gene; V was cut back by 5 bases and J by 1 base. Filled out from reference TRBV13 and TRBJ1-2, the complete variable domain reads AAGVIQSPRHLIKEKRETATLKCYPIPRHDTVYWYQQGPGQDPQFLISFYEKMQSDKGSIPDRFSAQQFSDYHSELNMSSLELGDSALYFCASSAQGAHNYGYTFGSGTRLTVV.

The chain couples TRBV5-1 to TRBJ2-3; D remains unclear. V was trimmed by 3 bases and J by 1 base, leaving 9 bases between them. Germline V gene sequence: CDR1 SGHRS, CDR2 YFSETQ. The CDR3 spans 14 residues. The CDR3 loop reads CASSYPDRTDTQYF. The CDR3 bases are TGCGCCAGCAGCTACCCGGACCGCACAGATACGCAGTATTTT.